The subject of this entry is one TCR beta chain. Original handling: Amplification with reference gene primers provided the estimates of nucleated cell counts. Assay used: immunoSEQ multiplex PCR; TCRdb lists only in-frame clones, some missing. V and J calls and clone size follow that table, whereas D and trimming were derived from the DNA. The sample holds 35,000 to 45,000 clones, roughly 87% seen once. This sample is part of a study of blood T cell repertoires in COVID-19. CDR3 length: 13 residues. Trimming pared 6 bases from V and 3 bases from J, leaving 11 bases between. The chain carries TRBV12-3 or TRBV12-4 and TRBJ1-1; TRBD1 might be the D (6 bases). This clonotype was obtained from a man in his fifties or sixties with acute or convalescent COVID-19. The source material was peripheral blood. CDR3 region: CASSPGTHTEAFF. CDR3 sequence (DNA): TGTGCCAGCAGCCCCGGGACACACACTGAAGCTTTCTTT.